This TCR beta chain is from a study of blood T cell repertoires in COVID-19. Study at large: Samples taken during acute and convalescent COVID-19 were collected in the United States, Italy and Spain. PBMCs, B-cell-depleted T cells, or T cells were the source of the cDNA or gDNA that made up the material.

As processed by the authors: Counts of nucleated cells, estimated from reference gene primer amplification, were obtained. Sequencing was performed with immunoSEQ multiplex PCR; in TCRdb, only in-frame clones are kept and a portion is missing. V, J and clone size derive from that table, while D and trimming were established from the DNA sequence. The profile shows fewer than 150,000 clones, almost 90% of them singletons. What was sequenced was peripheral blood. This receptor was taken from a man aged 50 to 59 with active or convalescent COVID-19.

CDR3 residues: CASSPRGRITGELFF. In nucleotides, the CDR3 is TGTGCCAGCAGTCCCAGGGGGCGAATCACCGGGGAGCTGTTTTTT. The chain is built from TRBV27 and TRBJ2-2; 8 bases map to TRBD1. The CDR3 is made up of 15 amino acids. V shed 5 bases, J shed 4 bases, and the junction held 6 bases outside the gene matches. The V gene's germline CDR1 is MNHEY and CDR2 SMNVEV (reference sequence).